The T cell receptor (beta chain) under discussion was sequenced for a study of patients and donors after allogeneic stem cell transplantation. This clonotype has just a few counts. This CDR3 spans 17 amino acids. V lost 5 bases to trimming and J lost 4 bases; unmatched junction nucleotides: 14. Germline loops: CDR1 MDHEN, CDR2 SYDVKM. TCRdb re-called the RT-PCR reads with MiXCR, one entry per CDR3 protein. The sample comprises fewer than 500,000 distinct CDR3 sequences, around 16% of which are singletons, and 6.5% to 7.5% rests with the top ten. Specimen: blood, either unsorted or a sorted T cell fraction (not recorded which). The chain carries TRBV28 and TRBJ1-5, with 7 bases identical to TRBD1. This clonotype was sampled from a human donor who was either an allogeneic HSCT recipient or a stem cell or donor lymphocyte infusion donor (not recorded which). It is not recorded whose cells these are; they may come from a transplant donor. CDR3 region: CASSPGRQGLRNQPQHF. The CDR3 coding sequence is TGTGCCAGCAGTCCCGGCCGACAGGGATTGCGGAATCAGCCCCAGCATTTT. The whole variable domain, filled in from reference TRBV28 and TRBJ1-5, reads DVKVTQSSRYLVKRTGEKVFLECVQDMDHENMFWYRQDPGLGLRLIYFSYDVKMKEKGDIPEGYSVSREKKERFSLILESASTNQTSMYLCASSPGRQGLRNQPQHFGDGTRLSIL.